The 4 T cell receptor beta chains reported below all come from one sample, sequenced in a study of beta chain features in type 1 diabetes. Findings of the study overall: There was a moderate but significant shortening of TCRB CDR3s in all four CD4+ subsets of Type 1 diabetes patients.

Of the isolated RNA, all was reverse transcribed, and so the sequenced material was expressed TCRB transcripts. Libraries were prepared by immunoSEQ multiplex PCR; TCRdb keeps only in-frame clonotypes and omits some of them. The profile shows more than 300,000 clones, roughly 13% of them singletons. These receptors lack a known antigen. Sequencing was carried out using naive CD4+ T cells from blood. Receptors were obtained from a woman between 18 and 29 years old with type 1 diabetes.

This clone has only a few counts. The rearrangement links TRBV28 to TRBJ2-4; tentative D call: TRBD1 (6 bases). The V gene lost 3 bases and the J gene lost 0 bases, with 12 bases spanning the gap. Germline CDR1 reads MDHEN; CDR2 reads SYDVKM. This CDR3 is 16 amino acids long. Written as DNA, the CDR3 is TGTGCCAGCAGTTTCTCAGGGGACCCAGCCAAAAACATTCAGTACTTC. Translating gives CASSFSGDPAKNIQYF. The complete variable domain, with remaining parts taken from reference TRBV28 and TRBJ2-4, reads DVKVTQSSRYLVKRTGEKVFLECVQDMDHENMFWYRQDPGLGLRLIYFSYDVKMKEKGDIPEGYSVSREKKERFSLILESASTNQTSMYLCASSFSGDPAKNIQYFGAGTRLSVL.

This clone was seen a few times. The V gene is TRBV30, the J gene TRBJ2-7, with 10 bases matching TRBD1. V lost 3 bases and J lost 5; bases outside the gene matches: 16. Germline CDR1 and CDR2: GTSNPN and SVGIG (reference sequence). The CDR3 extends over 17 amino acids. This chain's CDR3 is CAWRYPGLRDRGHEQYF. Here the CDR3 DNA reads TGTGCCTGGAGGTACCCCGGACTCCGGGACAGGGGACACGAGCAGTACTTC.

V is TRBV2 and J is TRBJ2-5; no clear D. V lost 10 bases and J lost 5, with 11 bases in between. The CDR3 contains 11 residues. CDR1 SNHLY and CDR2 FYNNEI come from the germline V gene. In nucleotides, the CDR3 is TGTGCCACTTCACTATTCGAGACCCAGTACTTC. It codes for CATSLFETQYF.

This chain links TRBV5-6 with TRBJ2-7; maybe TRBD1 (5 bases). The CDR3 consists of 12 residues. The germline V gene encodes CDR1 SGHDT and CDR2 YYEEEE. V lost 3 bases and J 7 bases, leaving 11 bases between the germline ends. CDR3 region: CASSWGLGEQYF. DNA for the CDR3: TGTGCCAGCAGCTGGGGCCTTGGTGAGCAGTACTTC.